These 20 T cell receptor beta chains came from one sample sequenced in a study of T cell repertoires in cytomegalovirus infection. TCRdb reanalysed the reads using MiXCR and keeps one entry per CDR3 protein. This sample has 200,000 or so distinct CDR3 sequences; 28% occur once, and the top ten carry 31%. Sequenced: PBMCs. The receptors come from a human donor in good health (CMV status not recorded). Some clones in this sample may be carry-over from other donors' samples.

By frequency in the sample, this clonotype is large. The chain employs TRBV7-2 and TRBJ1-2; no firm D call. The CDR3 has 14 residues. V was shortened by 4 bases and J by 5 bases, with 14 bases between the two germline ends. Per germline, CDR1 SGHTA and CDR2 FQGNSA. CDR3 in amino acids: CASSSTGPKYGYTF. As DNA, the CDR3 is TGTGCCAGCAGCTCTACGGGCCCGAAGTATGGCTACACCTTC.

This clonotype was detected many times. The rearrangement links TRBV7-8 to TRBJ1-1; maybe TRBD1 (5 bases). CDR1 is SGHVS, CDR2 FQNEAQ, per germline. V was cut by 1 base and J by 1 base, with 7 bases left in between. The CDR3 length is 14 residues. CDR3 amino acids: CASSLVQGNTEAFF. The CDR3 bases are TGTGCCAGCAGCTTAGTCCAGGGGAACACTGAAGCTTTCTTT.

This sequence joins TRBV5-1 and TRBJ2-2; D might be TRBD2 (5 bases). Trimming pared 3 bases from V and 6 bases from J, leaving 15 bases between. Germline V gene data show CDR1 as SGHRS and CDR2 as YFSETQ. The CDR3 is 15 amino acids. The CDR3 spells CASSSTGSQSGELFF. CDR3 sequence (DNA): TGCGCCAGCAGCTCAACGGGGTCTCAATCCGGGGAGCTGTTTTTT.

Worth noting for this clonotype: An end of the junction does not agree with germline; a read error may underlie this. The chain carries TRBV7-3 and TRBJ2-3; TRBD2 aligns across 12 bases. Germline CDR1 and CDR2: SGHTA and FQGTGA. This CDR3 is built from 16 residues. CDR3 amino acids: CASSLTSGGLGDTQYF. CDR3 nucleotide sequence: TGTGCCAGCAGCCTAACTAGCGGGGGGCTAGGAGATACGCAGTATTTT.

The sample holds many counts of this clonotype. The CDR3 region has the DNA TGTGCCAGCAGCCCAGGATCTGGGGCCAACGTCCTGACTTTC. It specifies CASSPGSGANVLTF. J is TRBJ2-6 and V is TRBV11-2; D call uncertain. From germline, CDR1 is SGHAT and CDR2 FQNNGV. Trimming cost V 5 bases and J 1 base, with 6 bases left between them. This CDR3 region has 14 residues. The complete variable domain, with remaining parts taken from reference TRBV11-2 and TRBJ2-6, reads EAGVAQSPRYKIIEKRQSVAFWCNPISGHATLYWYQQILGQGPKLLIQFQNNGVVDDSQLPKDRFSAERLKGVDSTLKIQPAKLEDSAVYLCASSPGSGANVLTFGAGSRLTVL.

The V gene is TRBV4-1, the J gene TRBJ1-3, with D unclear. Germline V gives CDR1 MGHRA, CDR2 YSYEKL. V lost 1 base, J lost 4 bases, and 2 bases lay in between. This CDR3 region has 12 residues. The CDR3 spells CASSQVGNTIYF. DNA of the CDR3: TGCGCCAGCAGCCAAGTGGGAAACACCATATATTTT.

The chain has TRBV7-9 and TRBJ1-4, with D perhaps matching TRBD1 (5 bases). Germline loops: CDR1 SEHNR, CDR2 FQNEAQ (reference sequence). This CDR3 has 14 amino acids. Between the trimmed V and J ends, which lost 4 bases and 8 bases, there was a span of 14 bases. The CDR3 region has the DNA TGTGCCAGCAGCTCGTTCAGGGAAATCGAAAAACTGTTTTTT. Translating gives CASSSFREIEKLFF.

This clonotype was detected many times. The chain recombines TRBV7-9 with TRBJ1-6; D is ambiguous. The V end was cut by 6 bases, the J end by 7 bases, with 7 bases between. The CDR3 spans 12 residues. CDR1 is SEHNR and CDR2 is FQNEAQ in the germline V gene (reference sequence). Here the CDR3 DNA reads TGTGCCAGCAGTCTCTCGAATTCACCCCTCCACTTT. Amino acids: CASSLSNSPLHF.

This clonotype was found a few times. The chain carries TRBV6-2 or TRBV6-3 and TRBJ1-2; D not certain. Germline V lookup: CDR1 MNHEY, CDR2 SVGEGT. The ends were cut back, 6 bases at V and 6 bases at J, with 14 bases in the middle. There are 13 residues in the CDR3. CDR3 residues: CASSLSPLDGYTF. CDR3 DNA: TGTGCCAGCAGCCTATCCCCGTTGGATGGCTACACCTTC.

This clonotype has a handful of counts. V gene TRBV29-1 combines with J gene TRBJ2-5; D is possibly TRBD1 or TRBD2 (5 bases each). This CDR3 spans 15 amino acids. V was trimmed by 0 bases and J by 5 bases, leaving 16 bases between them. Germline V lookup: CDR1 SQVTM, CDR2 ANQGSEA. The chain's CDR3 is CSVEDEGTSRETQYF. The CDR3 coding sequence is TGCAGCGTTGAAGATGAAGGGACCTCTCGGGAGACCCAGTACTTC.

A remark on this clonotype: A read error may be the cause here, since a much bigger clone is one base away. V is TRBV7-2 and J is TRBJ2-1; 13 bases fit TRBD2. CDR3 length: 14 residues. Germline V gene sequence: CDR1 SGHTA, CDR2 FQGNSA. This CDR3 is CASSRLAGGNQQFF. The CDR3 region has the DNA TGTGCCAGCAGCCGACTAGCGGGGGGCAATCAGCAGTTCTTC.

This clonotype was seen a handful of times. This chain uses TRBV20-1 with TRBJ2-4, with 14 positions matching TRBD2. After removal of 5 bases from V and 7 bases from J, the junction contained 4 bases not matched to a gene. The CDR3 runs 14 residues. Germline loops: CDR1 DFQATT, CDR2 SNEGSKA (reference sequence). CDR3 sequence (DNA): TGCAGTGCTGAGACTAGCGGGGGGGGGAACATTCAGTACTTC. Translation gives CSAETSGGGNIQYF.

The chain combines TRBV9 with TRBJ2-6; no clear D gene. Trimming removed 0 bases at V and 0 bases at J, with 7 bases between. CDR1 SGDLS and CDR2 YYNGEE come from the germline V gene. The CDR3 is 16 amino acids. The CDR3 here is CASSVGFTSGANVLTF. The CDR3, as DNA: TGTGCCAGCAGCGTAGGCTTTACCTCTGGGGCCAACGTCCTGACTTTC.

This clonotype was found a few times. V and J are TRBV6-5 and TRBJ2-6; D possibly corresponds to TRBD1 (5 bases). The CDR3 is 13 amino acids. V was shortened by 8 bases and J by 4 bases, with 9 bases between the two germline ends. The germline CDR1 and CDR2 sequences are MNHEY and SVGAGI. The CDR3, as DNA: TGTGCCAGCTCCAGGGCCGGGGCCAACGTCCTGACTTTC. Its translation is CASSRAGANVLTF.

This clonotype was detected only a few times. The chain carries TRBV6-2 or TRBV6-3 and TRBJ1-1; a weak D match, TRBD1 (6 bases). This CDR3 has 15 amino acids. Looked up from germline, CDR1 is MNHEY and CDR2 is SVGEGT. The V end lost 8 bases, the J end lost 2 bases, and 18 bases lay between the germline ends. DNA of the CDR3: TGTGCCAGCCACGGGGGGCACGTGGGAAACACTGAAGCTTTCTTT. Translating gives CASHGGHVGNTEAFF.

V is TRBV29-1 and J is TRBJ2-3; perhaps TRBD2 as D (6 bases). Germline loops: CDR1 SQVTM, CDR2 ANQGSEA. The CDR3 runs to 13 residues. The germline V and J ends were trimmed by 4 bases and 6 bases, with 14 bases remaining between them. In DNA form, the CDR3 reads TGCAGCGTTGTTCCTCTTGCGGGGGATACGCAGTATTTT. Translation: CSVVPLAGDTQYF.

Details on this clonotype: A junction end diverges from the germline sequence, so it may reflect a read error. The chain carries TRBV27 and TRBJ2-1, with D unresolved. The CDR3 consists of 14 residues. In germline, CDR1 is MNHEY, CDR2 SMNVEV (reference sequence). The CDR3 DNA reads as TGTGCCAGCAGTATACGAAGGTGTTACAACGAGCAGTTCTTC. Amino acid sequence: CASSIRRCYNEQFF.

V usage is TRBV7-4 and J usage is TRBJ2-5; D call uncertain. The CDR3 length is 11 residues. CDR1 SGHVT and CDR2 SQSDAQ come from the germline V gene. Deletions cut 3 bases from V and 6 bases from J, with 5 bases between. The CDR3 DNA follows: TGTGCCAGCAGCTTGAGTCAGACCCAGTACTTC. Protein sequence: CASSLSQTQYF.

This rearrangement joins TRBV5-1 to TRBJ2-3; 10 bases line up with TRBD2. The germline gives CDR1 SGHRS, CDR2 YFSETQ. The trim removed 0 bases at V and 5 bases at J, leaving 12 bases unmatched. There are 18 residues in the CDR3. The CDR3 bases are TGCGCCAGCAGCTTGGCGTCGCGAGCGGGGGGGCGTGGAGATACGCAGTATTTT. Its translation: CASSLASRAGGRGDTQYF.

The table lists this clonotype with a few counts. The chain recombines TRBV7-3 with TRBJ1-2; 9 bases fit TRBD1. CDR3 length equals 14 residues. Germline CDR1 is SGHTA and CDR2 is FQGTGA. V was clipped by 5 bases and J by 7 bases; unmatched bases: 8. Here the CDR3 reads CASSPEGTGFGYTF. Here the CDR3 DNA reads TGTGCCAGCAGCCCAGAGGGGACAGGGTTTGGCTACACCTTC.